These T cell receptor beta chains were read from a single sample in a study of spatial heterogeneity in lung cancer. MiXCR, applied by TCRdb to the 5' RACE reads, yields one record per CDR3 protein. The table records 10,000 to 15,000 distinct CDR3 sequences, 6% to 8.5% of them present only once. This specimen consisted of lung tumor tissue, obtained at surgery. The source is a female donor with early-stage non-small cell lung cancer. The conserved cysteine and the conserved F or W are not part of the CDR3 here.

v_call cdr3_aa
TRBV5-5 ASSLGGYQETQY
TRBV7-2 ASSLALAPPVYGYT
TRBV7-2 ASRNRGTGANSPLH
TRBV20-1 SASGAGGGQETQY
TRBV9 ASSPYSGTFGEQY
TRBV6-6 ASSYRVRGNTEAF
TRBV15 ATSRDSFRAHNEQF
TRBV7-2 ASSRSGTRETQY
TRBV6-1 ASREQGASTDTQY
TRBV7-2 ASSPKDYNEQF
TRBV4-3 ATRLGPGRLAGGEETQY
TRBV20-1 SARGGTSLYEQY
TRBV20-1 SAILRGGTDTQY
TRBV7-9 ASSKKTDTEAF
TRBV28 ASGGGAKNIQY
TRBV28 ASSPSGTGGEETQY
TRBV12-3/TRBV12-4 ASTFGQATYNEQF
TRBV19 ASSQRTGEQY
TRBV11-1 ASSSTGNQNSPLH
TRBV5-4 ASSLWANNQPQH
TRBV7-8 ASSLDQGREQY
TRBV4-3 ASSRARANTGELF
TRBV28 ASERTSGKRDEQF
TRBV2 ASSRLAEPGETQY
TRBV7-2 ASSLGGATGELF
TRBV20-1 SALTGALQETQY
TRBV20-1 SARATGSETQY
TRBV7-9 ASSPSGGVPEAF
TRBV6-4 ASSDSSSSYNEQF
TRBV18 ASSPPSTGHTEAF
TRBV27 ASSRGADNQPQH
TRBV7-8 ASSLDRTDTQY
TRBV2 ASSEASTNTGELF
TRBV6-5 ASSFSGTSGRRQF
TRBV25-1 ASSESGRVFDQPQH
TRBV20-1 SAATSGRAHVNEQF
TRBV30 AAYDRGHYEQY
TRBV5-1 ASSLFAGVTGELF
TRBV19 ASKGNVEKLF
TRBV19 ASSRTSGSHEQY
TRBV18 ASSPAVREETQY
TRBV29-1 SVNLLWVEQF
TRBV20-1 GGSGRLTYNEQF
TRBV5-1 ASSLQRPDEGTQY
TRBV27 ASSPPKPGLAGVNADTQY